The rows below give T cell receptor beta chains drawn from one sample of a study of T cell responses to AZD1222 COVID-19 vaccine. Sequencing was performed with immunoSEQ multiplex PCR; in TCRdb, only in-frame clones are kept and a portion is missing. The sample holds roughly 120,000 clones, 90% to 95% seen once. The sample here was peripheral blood, taken on day 0 of AZD1222 vaccination. The source is an adult in good health. CDR3s include the opening cysteine and the closing phenylalanine or tryptophan. D genes are given only for firm matches. The size entry is marked missing in some rows and otherwise reads once, few, many or a size class.

V gene	J gene	D gene	clone size	CDR3 DNA	CDR3 protein
TRBV2	TRBJ2-3	NA	NA	TGTGCCAGCATTGGGGGAGGAACAGATACGCAGTATTTT	CASIGGGTDTQYF
TRBV5-1	TRBJ2-5	TRBD2	NA	TGCGCCAGCAGACCGGGACTAGCGGGAGGGGAAGAGACCCAGTACTTC	CASRPGLAGGEETQYF
TRBV9	TRBJ1-2	NA	NA	TGTGCCAGCAGCGTAGACGTTACCCCTAACTATGGCTACACCTTC	CASSVDVTPNYGYTF
TRBV11-1	TRBJ2-1	NA	NA	TGTGCCAGCACTGTGGGGGGCGGTGAGCAGTTCTTC	CASTVGGGEQFF
TRBV12-3/TRBV12-4	TRBJ1-6	NA	NA	TGTGCCAGCAGTTTTCGTAATTCACCCCTCCACTTT	CASSFRNSPLHF
TRBV19	TRBJ1-1	NA	NA	TGTGCCAGTAGTATTAAGGGCCCGACAGGAGAAGCTTTCTTT	CASSIKGPTGEAFF
TRBV27	TRBJ2-2	NA	NA	TGTGCCAGCAGTTTACAGGGGTACACCGGGGAGCTGTTTTTT	CASSLQGYTGELFF
TRBV7-9	TRBJ1-1	NA	NA	TGTGCCAGCAGCTTAGAAGGGAACACTGAAGCTTTCTTT	CASSLEGNTEAFF
TRBV5-1	TRBJ1-4	NA	NA	TGCGCCAGCAGCTTGGAGCCCTCAGGGGTGGGAGAAAAACTGTTTTTT	CASSLEPSGVGEKLFF
TRBV2	TRBJ1-1	NA	NA	TGTGCCAGCAGTGACCTGAACACTGAAGCTTTCTTT	CASSDLNTEAFF
TRBV24-1	TRBJ2-3	NA	NA	TGTGCCACCAGTGATCCGGCGGGAACAGATACGCAGTATTTT	CATSDPAGTDTQYF
TRBV5-6	TRBJ1-1	NA	NA	TGTGCCAGCAGCTTGGACAGTTCCACTGAAGCTTTCTTT	CASSLDSSTEAFF
TRBV6-1	TRBJ1-2	NA	NA	TGTGCCAGCAGTGAAGGACTCCGCCTTAATGGCTACACCTTC	CASSEGLRLNGYTF
TRBV5-1	TRBJ1-4	NA	NA	TGCGCCAGCAACTTGGGCGGTTCGGATGAAAAACTGTTTTTT	CASNLGGSDEKLFF
TRBV10-3	TRBJ2-5	TRBD1	NA	TGTGCCATCAGTGAAGGGGGCGCGATCCAAGAGACCCAGTACTTC	CAISEGGAIQETQYF
TRBV5-4	TRBJ1-5	NA	NA	TGTGCCAGCAGCTTGGGACGGGGGCCCCAGCATTTT	CASSLGRGPQHF
TRBV2	TRBJ2-7	TRBD1	NA	TGTGCCAGCAGTGATAGTGGGAGACAGGGGGAGCAGTACTTC	CASSDSGRQGEQYF
TRBV5-3	TRBJ1-5	TRBD1	once	TGTGCCAGATATTTTAGACAGGGAGCGGGGCAGCCCCAGCATTTT	CARYFRQGAGQPQHF
TRBV25-1	TRBJ2-2	TRBD1	NA	TGTGCCAGCACGTCGGACAGGGCGGGCACCGGGGAGCTGTTTTTT	CASTSDRAGTGELFF
TRBV27	TRBJ1-2	TRBD1	NA	TGTGCCAGCAGAAGCCTTGGACAGGGATTTGGCTACACCTTC	CASRSLGQGFGYTF
TRBV27	TRBJ1-2	NA	NA	TGTGCCAGCAGTTTAATGGGGGCATCCGGCTATGGCTACACCTTC	CASSLMGASGYGYTF
TRBV6-1	TRBJ2-7	NA	NA	TGTGCCAGCAGTGAAGGGGCGGGATTTACCTACGAGCAGTACTTC	CASSEGAGFTYEQYF
TRBV2	TRBJ2-3	NA	NA	TGTGCCAGCAGTGAAGCGGGGTTCAGTGCAGTCACAGATACGCAGTATTTT	CASSEAGFSAVTDTQYF
TRBV4-2	TRBJ2-1	NA	once	TGTGCCAGCAGCCAAGGCAAGGGGAGCACCACGGGTGAGCAGTTCTTC	CASSQGKGSTTGEQFF
TRBV5-1	TRBJ2-1	NA	NA	TGCGCCAGCAGCTTCGAGGTGAATGAGCAGTTCTTC	CASSFEVNEQFF
TRBV5-1	TRBJ2-5	TRBD1	NA	TGCGCCAGCAGCACTGACAGGGGAGAGACCCAGTACTTC	CASSTDRGETQYF
TRBV18	TRBJ1-1	TRBD1	NA	TGTGCCAGCTCACCCTGGGACAGGGGGCCCGCTGAAGCTTTCTTT	CASSPWDRGPAEAFF
TRBV7-6	TRBJ2-5	NA	NA	TGTGCCAGCAGCTTAGTGGAAGAGACCCAGTACTTC	CASSLVEETQYF
TRBV27	TRBJ2-7	NA	NA	TGTGCCAGCAGTTTATTCCCTGGGCACGAGCAGTACTTC	CASSLFPGHEQYF
TRBV19	TRBJ2-5	NA	NA	TGTGCCAGTAGTATTATGGCCTCGGAGACCCAGTACTTC	CASSIMASETQYF
TRBV29-1	TRBJ1-5	NA	NA	TGCAGCGTTGAATGGGGGACCCCGCTCAATCAGCCCCAGCATTTT	CSVEWGTPLNQPQHF
TRBV30	TRBJ1-6	NA	NA	TGTGCCTGGAGTGTAGGGGTAGCATCAACAGGTTCACCCCTCCACTTT	CAWSVGVASTGSPLHF
TRBV5-6	TRBJ2-7	NA	NA	TGTGCCAGCAGCTTGGGCAGGGAGTACTCCTTCTACGAGCAGTACTTC	CASSLGREYSFYEQYF
TRBV14	TRBJ2-2	NA	NA	TGTGCCAGCAGCCAAGGTTGGGGGAACACCGGGGAGCTGTTTTTT	CASSQGWGNTGELFF
TRBV25-1	TRBJ1-6	NA	NA	TGTGCCAGCAGTGAATCCAACAGGCCTCGGTGGTCACCCCTCCACTTT	CASSESNRPRWSPLHF
TRBV7-3	TRBJ2-7	NA	many	TGTGCCAGCAGCTTAAAAGTAAGGGACGAGCAGTACTTC	CASSLKVRDEQYF
TRBV3-1/TRBV3-2	TRBJ2-7	NA	NA	TGTGCCAGCAGCCAAGAGGCCGAGCAGTACTTC	CASSQEAEQYF
TRBV7-2	TRBJ1-2	NA	NA	TGTGCCAGCAGCTTAGCCACAGCATCCCCATACTATGGCTACACCTTC	CASSLATASPYYGYTF
TRBV15	TRBJ1-2	NA	NA	TGTGCCACCAGCAGAGCAGGCAGCAGTGGCTACACCTTC	CATSRAGSSGYTF
TRBV27	TRBJ1-6	TRBD1	NA	TGTGCCAGCAGTTTATTTTCGGGACAGGATTCCTATAATTCACCCCTCCACTTT	CASSLFSGQDSYNSPLHF
TRBV7-9	TRBJ1-5	NA	NA	TGTGCCAGCAGCTTAGCTCAGGGTGAATGGAATCAGCCCCAGCATTTT	CASSLAQGEWNQPQHF
TRBV9	TRBJ2-7	TRBD2	NA	TGTGCCAGCAGCGTCCGCGGGAGGGTAATGTCGTACGAGCAGTACTTC	CASSVRGRVMSYEQYF
TRBV19	TRBJ1-5	NA	NA	TGTGCCAGTAGGGGTAGCAATCAGCCCCAGCATTTT	CASRGSNQPQHF
TRBV20-1	TRBJ1-2	TRBD1	NA	TGCAGTGCTAGTATCCGGACAGGGTTGCATGGCTACACCTTC	CSASIRTGLHGYTF
TRBV29-1	TRBJ2-7	NA	NA	TGCAGCGTTGAGTATAGCCAGAGCTCCTACGAGCAGTACTTC	CSVEYSQSSYEQYF
TRBV15	TRBJ1-2	NA	NA	TGTGCCACCAGCAGAGATAGCCTGTATGGCTACACCTTC	CATSRDSLYGYTF
TRBV2	TRBJ2-6	NA	NA	TGTGCCAGCAGTGGATTCGGCGGATCGTTTAGCTCTGGGGCCAACGTCCTGACTTTC	CASSGFGGSFSSGANVLTF
TRBV5-5	TRBJ2-7	NA	NA	TGTGCCAGCAGCCCCTATTCTCGGACAGCCATCTACTCCTACGAGCAGTACTTC	CASSPYSRTAIYSYEQYF